This TCR beta chain was sequenced in a study of lymphopenia after photon versus proton radiotherapy. Findings of the study overall: Post-nadir TCR diversity decline inversely tracked overall survival among those who died. Relative stability marked proton patients; photon patients lost diversity and naive cells. Better survival with proton therapy was suggested as possible, not demonstrated. After the lymphocyte nadir, photon-treated repertoires showed oligoclonal expansion, especially of CD8+ Temra cells.

Regarding this clone: The antigen is undetermined.

TCRdb keeps only in-frame clones here, not all; method: immunoSEQ multiplex PCR. The table lists 150,000 to 200,000 clones, approximately 90% of them singletons. V was clipped by 6 bases and J by 7 bases, with 11 bases between them. CDR3 length equals 12 residues. CDR1 MDHEN and CDR2 SYDVKM come from the germline V gene. Material: peripheral blood, obtained from a patient treated with photon-based radiotherapy. This clonotype was obtained from a man between 45 and 60 years old with gastric cancer. The rearrangement joins TRBV28 to TRBJ2-3; D uncertain. CDR3 region: CASSLERNTQYF. Here the CDR3 DNA reads TGTGCCAGCAGCTTAGAGCGAAATACGCAGTATTTT.